The 25 T cell receptor beta chains below all came from one sample that was sequenced in a study of blood T cell repertoires in COVID-19. Clones were read by immunoSEQ multiplex PCR, and TCRdb kept only the in-frame ones, dropping some. The profile shows 150,000 to 200,000 clones, 81% of them singletons. Material for sequencing was peripheral blood. The receptors come from a man in his sixties with active or convalescent COVID-19.

The genes are TRBV12-3 or TRBV12-4 and TRBJ1-2, with D unclear. The ends were cut back, 6 bases at V and 3 bases at J, with 11 bases in the middle. The CDR3 runs to 13 residues. CDR3 DNA sequence: TGTGCCAGCAGCCTTACTTCCGACTATGGCTACACCTTC. Amino acid sequence: CASSLTSDYGYTF.

This clone was seen only once. The rearrangement uses TRBV11-2 and TRBJ2-3; TRBD2 is a possible D gene (7 bases). CDR1 is SGHAT and CDR2 is FQNNGV in the germline V gene. Trimming shortened V by 3 bases and J by 5 bases, and 18 bases separated the two germline ends. The length of the CDR3 is 16 residues. DNA for the CDR3: TGTGCCAGCAGCTTCCTAAGGGGGGGGCGTGGAGATACGCAGTATTTT. It encodes CASSFLRGGRGDTQYF.

The V call is TRBV7-2, the J call TRBJ1-2; the match to TRBD1 covers 11 bases. CDR3 size: 17 residues. Per germline, CDR1 SGHTA and CDR2 FQGNSA. With 1 base clipped from V and 8 bases from J, the junction kept 12 bases outside the gene matches. The CDR3 DNA reads as TGTGCCAGCAGCTTAGGTCCCAGGGACAGGGGGGGAGGCGGCTACACCTTC. Translating gives CASSLGPRDRGGGGYTF.

V and J are TRBV6-6 and TRBJ2-1; D is perhaps TRBD2 (7 bases). CDR1 and CDR2 from the germline V gene are MNHNY and SVGAGI (reference sequence). The CDR3 spans 13 residues. Deletions cut 5 bases from V and 6 bases from J, with 11 bases between. The CDR3 reads CASSRGGLNEQFF. The CDR3 bases are TGTGCCAGCAGTAGGGGGGGCCTCAATGAGCAGTTCTTC.

The rearrangement links TRBV5-1 to TRBJ1-1; no definite D call. The germline gives CDR1 SGHRS, CDR2 YFSETQ. The CDR3 contains 15 residues. Between the trimmed V and J ends, which lost 1 base and 5 bases, there was a span of 15 bases. CDR3 residues: CASSLPSPVGTEAFF. For the CDR3, the DNA is TGCGCCAGCAGCTTGCCAAGCCCGGTCGGGACTGAAGCTTTCTTT.

V is TRBV9 and J is TRBJ2-3; D not resolved. The CDR3 covers 14 residues. Germline V gene lookup returns CDR1 SGDLS and CDR2 YYNGEE. V shed 1 base and J shed 6 bases, with 12 bases lying between them. The CDR3: CASSVLREVDTQYF. The CDR3 coding sequence is TGTGCCAGCAGCGTATTAAGAGAGGTCGATACGCAGTATTTT.

This chain's CDR3 is CASTTGSRVEQYF. The CDR3 DNA is TGTGCCAGCACCACTGGTAGCAGGGTCGAGCAGTACTTC. The V and J genes are TRBV27 and TRBJ2-7, with D maybe TRBD1 (5 bases). Trimming removed 7 bases from V and 6 bases from J, with 16 bases in between. The CDR3 loop spans 13 amino acids. Per germline, CDR1 MNHEY and CDR2 SMNVEV (reference sequence).

The rearrangement links TRBV5-1 to TRBJ2-7; TRBD2 might be the D (6 bases). CDR1 and CDR2 from the germline V gene are SGHRS and YFSETQ. CDR3 length: 16 amino acids. Between the trimmed V and J ends, which lost 1 base and 2 bases, there was a span of 16 bases. The CDR3 DNA sequence: TGCGCCAGCAGCTTGTGGGGGGAGACAGCAACCTACGAGCAGTACTTC. Protein product: CASSLWGETATYEQYF.

This chain joins TRBV3-1 (or the pseudogene TRBV3-2) and TRBJ1-2, with 8 bases lining up with TRBD1. Germline V gene sequence: CDR1 LGHDT, CDR2 YNNKEL (reference sequence). The length of the CDR3 is 15 residues. V shed 1 base, J shed 5 bases, and the junction held 6 bases outside the gene matches. The CDR3 region has the DNA TGTGCCAGCAGCCAAGTTGGGACAGGCCGTTATGGCTACACCTTC. Encoded protein: CASSQVGTGRYGYTF.

This chain links TRBV6-5 with TRBJ2-7; the match to TRBD1 covers 7 bases. The J segment lost 4 bases and the V segment lost 5 bases, leaving 8 bases of the junction unmatched. Germline-derived CDR1 and CDR2 are MNHEY and SVGAGI. The CDR3 runs to 14 residues. The CDR3 spells CASSTRTGVYEQYF. CDR3 sequence (DNA): TGTGCCAGCAGTACACGGACAGGAGTGTACGAGCAGTACTTC.

This chain uses TRBV7-2 with TRBJ1-1; TRBD1 matches 7 bases. CDR1 is SGHTA, CDR2 FQGNSA, per germline. This CDR3 spans 14 amino acids. V was clipped by 1 base and J by 7 bases; unmatched bases: 6. CDR3 nucleotide sequence: TGTGCCAGCAGCTTAGGACAGGGTCGGAGTGAAGCTTTCTTT. Its translation: CASSLGQGRSEAFF.

The chain recombines TRBV20-1 with TRBJ2-3; weak D call: TRBD1 (5 bases). The CDR3 spans 11 residues. The germline CDR1 and CDR2 sequences are DFQATT and SNEGSKA (reference sequence). Trimming took 3 bases from V and 4 from J, leaving 5 bases between them. The CDR3 is CSASRADTQYF. CDR3 nucleotides: TGCAGTGCTAGCAGGGCAGATACGCAGTATTTT.

This sequence joins TRBV4-1 and TRBJ2-5, with 10 positions matching TRBD1. The V gene end was trimmed by 0 bases and the J gene end by 5 bases; junction bases not matched to a gene: 6. Germline V gene lookup returns CDR1 MGHRA and CDR2 YSYEKL. This CDR3 spans 16 amino acids. Here the CDR3 DNA reads TGCGCCAGCAGCCAAGAGTCGACAGGGGGCTTTGAGACCCAGTACTTC. This translates into CASSQESTGGFETQYF.

The chain employs TRBV11-3 and TRBJ1-1; no clear D gene. CDR1 and CDR2 from the germline V gene are SGHNT and YENEEA. The CDR3 runs to 13 residues. V was clipped by 1 base and J by 6 bases, with 9 bases between them. The CDR3 bases are TGTGCCAGCAGCTTAGCCCCCGCGGCTGAAGCTTTCTTT. Translated: CASSLAPAAEAFF.

The V call is TRBV19, the J call TRBJ1-5; the D gene is possibly TRBD1 (6 bases). Germline V gene data show CDR1 as LNHDA and CDR2 as SQIVND (reference sequence). CDR3 size: 14 residues. V was shortened by 3 bases and J by 6 bases, with 12 bases between the two germline ends. The DNA of the CDR3 is TGTGCCAGTAGTATGAAGGGGGGGACTCAGCCCCAGCATTTT. It yields the protein CASSMKGGTQPQHF. Based on the CDR3 plus reference TRBV19 and TRBJ1-5, the full variable domain is DGGITQSPKYLFRKEGQNVTLSCEQNLNHDAMYWYRQDPGQGLRLIYYSQIVNDFQKGDIAEGYSVSREKKESFPLTVTSAQKNPTAFYLCASSMKGGTQPQHFGDGTRLSIL.

V and J are TRBV19 and TRBJ2-1, with 13 positions matching TRBD2. The CDR3 is 19 residues long. The germline CDR1 and CDR2 sequences are LNHDA and SQIVND (reference sequence). J was trimmed by 4 bases and V by 6 bases; bases with no gene match: 15. The CDR3 is CASSLLAGGPYTAYNEQFF. The CDR3 nucleotides read TGTGCCAGTAGCCTACTAGCGGGAGGGCCCTATACCGCTTACAATGAGCAGTTCTTC.

DNA of the CDR3: TGTGCCAGCAGCCCGAAGCCCGGGACTAGCGGGAGCTACGAGCAGTACTTC. Its translation is CASSPKPGTSGSYEQYF. The J gene is TRBJ2-7, the V gene TRBV7-9; TRBD2 agrees at 14 bases. V trimming: 5 bases; J trimming: 3 bases; junction bases outside the gene matches: 9. The CDR3 loop spans 17 amino acids. Germline V gives CDR1 SEHNR, CDR2 FQNEAQ (reference sequence).

The chain is built from TRBV5-1 and TRBJ2-1; maybe TRBD1 (6 bases). The V and J ends lost 1 base and 7 bases respectively, with 9 bases between them. Per the germline V gene, CDR1 is SGHRS and CDR2 is YFSETQ. The CDR3 covers 13 residues. The CDR3 DNA is TGCGCCAGCAGCTTGACAGGGTTGAATGAGCAGTTCTTC. Protein product: CASSLTGLNEQFF.

The chain combines TRBV18 with TRBJ2-3; 8 positions match TRBD1. The germline V gene encodes CDR1 KGHSH and CDR2 LQKENI. The V and J ends lost 0 bases and 2 bases, in that order; junction bases with no gene match: 13. This CDR3 comprises 19 residues. Here the CDR3 DNA reads TGTGCCAGCTCACCACCTTTAGGACAGGGCGCAATATTCACAGATACGCAGTATTTT. It codes for CASSPPLGQGAIFTDTQYF.

This rearrangement joins TRBV28 to TRBJ2-5; D not resolved. The V and J ends lost 2 bases and 1 base respectively, with 8 bases between them. Germline V gene lookup returns CDR1 MDHEN and CDR2 SYDVKM. The CDR3 is 14 residues long. CDR3 sequence (DNA): TGTGCCAGCAGTTTAAGCAACAGCCAAGAGACCCAGTACTTC. It yields the protein CASSLSNSQETQYF.

The chain has TRBV3-1 (or the pseudogene TRBV3-2) and TRBJ1-5; D is perhaps TRBD1 (5 bases). Germline V gene lookup returns CDR1 LGHDT and CDR2 YNNKEL (reference sequence). V lost 1 base to trimming and J lost 4 bases, with 17 bases between them. The CDR3 is made up of 17 amino acids. For the CDR3, the DNA is TGTGCCAGCAGCCAAGGAAGCAGGGTTGGGGTTAATCAGCCCCAGCATTTT. Translation gives CASSQGSRVGVNQPQHF.

This chain links TRBV7-2 with TRBJ1-2; 7 nucleotides match TRBD1. The germline CDR1 and CDR2 sequences are SGHTA and FQGNSA. The CDR3 spans 15 residues. The trim removed 0 bases at V and 4 bases at J, leaving 5 bases unmatched. CDR3 bases: TGTGCCAGCAGCTTAGCTCCCGACAGGGTCTATGGCTACACCTTC. Residues: CASSLAPDRVYGYTF.

The chain carries TRBV2 and TRBJ1-4, with D perhaps TRBD1 (5 bases). Germline loops: CDR1 SNHLY, CDR2 FYNNEI. This CDR3 comprises 15 residues. V shed 5 bases and J shed 2 bases, with 12 bases lying between them. CDR3 protein: CASSPTVMTNEKLFF. Here the CDR3 DNA reads TGTGCCAGCAGTCCGACAGTTATGACTAATGAAAAACTGTTTTTT. The full variable domain, in which reference TRBV2 and TRBJ1-4 provide the parts outside the CDR3, is EPEVTQTPSHQVTQMGQEVILRCVPISNHLYFYWYRQILGQKVEFLVSFYNNEISEKSEIFDDQFSVERPDGSNFTLKIRSTKLEDSAMYFCASSPTVMTNEKLFFGSGTQLSVL.

The gene calls are TRBV6-4 and TRBJ2-1; 9 bases fit TRBD2. V lost 5 bases to trimming and J lost 9 bases; unmatched junction nucleotides: 8. The CDR3 is made up of 14 amino acids. Germline V gene lookup returns CDR1 MRHNA and CDR2 SNTAGT. This CDR3 reads CASSPAGGHSEQFF. Written as DNA, the CDR3 is TGTGCCAGCAGTCCAGCGGGGGGCCACAGTGAGCAGTTCTTC.

The sample holds a few counts of this clone. The sample holds other DNA sequences that translate to the same CDR3. The chain's CDR3 is CASSPPGQPQHF. CDR3 DNA sequence: TGTGCCAGCAGCCCCCCGGGTCAGCCCCAGCATTTT. The J gene is TRBJ1-5, the V gene TRBV7-9; D not resolved. From germline, CDR1 is SEHNR and CDR2 FQNEAQ (reference sequence). There are 12 residues in the CDR3. Trimming pared 5 bases from V and 6 bases from J, leaving 8 bases between.